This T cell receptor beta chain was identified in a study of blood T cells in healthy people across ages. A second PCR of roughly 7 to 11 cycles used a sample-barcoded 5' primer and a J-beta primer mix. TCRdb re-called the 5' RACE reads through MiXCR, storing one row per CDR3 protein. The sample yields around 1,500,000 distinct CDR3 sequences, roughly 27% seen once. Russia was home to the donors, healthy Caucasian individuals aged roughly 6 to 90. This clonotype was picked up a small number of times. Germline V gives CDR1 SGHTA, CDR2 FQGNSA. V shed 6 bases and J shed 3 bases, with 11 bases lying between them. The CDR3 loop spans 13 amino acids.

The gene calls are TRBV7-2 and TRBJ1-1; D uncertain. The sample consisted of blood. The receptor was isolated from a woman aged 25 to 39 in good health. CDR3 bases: TGTGCCAGCAGACACCCGTCGGACACTGAAGCTTTCTTT. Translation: CASRHPSDTEAFF.